The subject of this entry is one T cell receptor (beta chain). The antigen remains unidentified. Other DNA sequences in this specimen translate into the identical CDR3. The assay was immunoSEQ multiplex PCR, and TCRdb's table has in-frame clones only and misses some. Seen here are around 100,000 clones, around 83% observed once, and the top ten hold about 7.2%. The CDR3 runs to 13 residues. V was pared by 2 bases and J by 1 base, with 6 bases between. The V gene's germline CDR1 is SGHNT and CDR2 YYREEE (reference sequence). Regarding time point: blood 4 weeks post-SBRT, at nephrectomy. Indicated treatment: 15 Gy SBRT to primary tumor, nephrectomy 4 weeks later. The sample originates from a study of radiation and T cells in renal cell carcinoma. Regarding the study as a whole: From baseline, blood top tumor clonotypes peaked at 2 weeks post-radiation.

The material was blood, obtained from a patient whose treatment included radiotherapy and nephrectomy. The source of this sequence is a man in his 60s with renal cell carcinoma. The J gene is TRBJ1-1, the V gene TRBV5-4; D unclear. The CDR3 region is CASSLGPNTEAFF. The CDR3 DNA sequence: TGTGCCAGCAGCTTAGGGCCGAACACTGAAGCTTTCTTT.